Listed below are T cell receptor beta chains from one sample, sequenced in a study of blood T cells in healthy people across ages. Each CDR3 protein gets one entry after TCRdb re-called the 5' RACE reads with MiXCR. The top ten clones hold 9.4% of a sample with fewer than 800,000 distinct CDR3 sequences, 20% to 30% of them seen once. This sample was also put to use in a study of T cells of mothers and their children.

Specimen: blood. These receptors all stem from a boy aged 10-17 years in good health. Both conserved end residues are trimmed from each CDR3.

12 TRBV28 ASSLLGSGDEQY
14 TRBV24-1 ATSDRSGAPRETQY
11 TRBV5-1 ASSPLGGNTIY
13 TRBV5-1 ASSLNVGGLNEQF
13 TRBV27 ASSADTRVPYEQY
12 TRBV11-1 ASSIQAPNTEAF
13 TRBV28 ASRPTGVVPDTQY
13 TRBV6-5 ASTTVSRGANVLT
13 TRBV20-1 SAQRSPTGSYEQY
13 TRBV27 ASSLLGVMNTEAF
14 TRBV9 ASSGRGQGKTGELF
13 TRBV6-6 ASSYLTGPSEKLF
11 TRBV29-1 CALAGVEETQY
11 TRBV5-1 ASSLSGVRGYT
12 TRBV6-5 ASSYRQNSYEQY
13 TRBV28 ASRPEGLAFRELF
12 TRBV13 ASSVLGSGNTQY
15 TRBV24-1 ATSDSTGGRVTDTQY
10 TRBV10-3 AISESQSVAF
11 TRBV6-1 ACFPRGTDTQY